This T cell receptor (beta chain) was sequenced in a study of blood T cells in healthy people across ages. With a J-beta primer mix and a sample-barcoded 5' primer, a second PCR ran about 6 to 11 cycles. From the 5' RACE reads, TCRdb called clonotypes with MiXCR, one entry per CDR3 protein. The data hold around 970,000 distinct CDR3 sequences, with just over 50% observed a single time. Germline assignment: CDR1 DFQATT and CDR2 SNEGSKA (reference sequence). The CDR3 totals 13 residues. This chain links TRBV20-1 with TRBJ2-5, with TRBD2 identical over 7 bases. The J call may be incorrect, as the DNA end agrees better with TRBJ2-7. The receptor was isolated from a woman aged 55-75 years in good health. Sequences were obtained from blood. The chain's CDR3 is CSASQAGAPEQYF. CDR3 nucleotide sequence: TGCAGTGCTAGTCAGGCGGGAGCTCCCGAGCAGTACTTC.